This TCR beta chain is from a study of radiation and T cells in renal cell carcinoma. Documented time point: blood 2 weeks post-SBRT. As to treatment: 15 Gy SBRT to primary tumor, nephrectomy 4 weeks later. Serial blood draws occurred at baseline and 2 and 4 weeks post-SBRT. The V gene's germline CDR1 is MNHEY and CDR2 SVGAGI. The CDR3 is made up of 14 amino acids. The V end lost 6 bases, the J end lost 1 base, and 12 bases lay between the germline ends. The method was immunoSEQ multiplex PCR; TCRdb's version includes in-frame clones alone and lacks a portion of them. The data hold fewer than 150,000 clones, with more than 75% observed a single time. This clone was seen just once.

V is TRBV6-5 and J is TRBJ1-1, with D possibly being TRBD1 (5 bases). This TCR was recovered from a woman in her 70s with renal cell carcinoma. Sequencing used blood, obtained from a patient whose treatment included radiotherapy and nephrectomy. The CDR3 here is CASSPGRTNTEAFF. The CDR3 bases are TGTGCCAGCAGCCCGGGACGGACGAACACTGAAGCTTTCTTT.